This is a list of T cell receptor beta chains from one sample in a study of T cells after yellow fever vaccination. In TCRdb, the 5' RACE reads were re-called with MiXCR into one record per CDR3 protein. The table lists about 340,000 distinct CDR3 sequences, 8.7% of them singletons. The sample here was PBMCs, taken on the day of the first yellow fever vaccination. Receptor source: a man in his late teens or twenties who received the YFV17D yellow fever vaccine. CDR3s include the opening cysteine and the closing phenylalanine or tryptophan. D genes are given only for firm matches. The size field is filled for only some rows; it gives once, few, many or a size class.

clone_size j_call d_call v_call cdr3_nt cdr3_aa
few TRBJ2-7 . TRBV5-4 TGTGCCAGCAGCTTGGGACAGGTGAGCTCCTACGAGCAGTACTTC CASSLGQVSSYEQYF
few TRBJ2-5 . TRBV29-1 TGCAGCGTTGAACGTGGGGAGACCCAGTACTTC CSVERGETQYF
many TRBJ2-1 . TRBV19 TGTGCCAGTAGTATCATAGGCTTAAAGGATCTTCCCTACAATGAGCAGTTCTTC CASSIIGLKDLPYNEQFF
. TRBJ2-7 TRBD2 TRBV7-2 TGTGCCAGCAGATATGGACTAGCGGGACCGTACGAGCAGTACTTC CASRYGLAGPYEQYF
. TRBJ2-1 . TRBV2 TGTGCCAGCTTTGGAGGGGGCCACGGTGAGCAGTTCTTC CASFGGGHGEQFF
. TRBJ2-3 . TRBV7-9 TGTGCCAGCAGCGAACAGAGGGCCGCAGATACGCAGTATTTT CASSEQRAADTQYF
few TRBJ2-5 . TRBV30 TGTGCCTGGAGGAGGGAGACCCAGTACTTC CAWRRETQYF
. TRBJ2-5 . TRBV4-3 TGCGTCAGCAGGCAAAAGAAGCGCCAAGCAGAGACCCAGTACTTC CVSRQKKRQAETQYF
few TRBJ2-6 . TRBV7-9 TGTGCCAGCAGCTTTTGGGATCCTGGGGCCAACGTCCTGACTTTC CASSFWDPGANVLTF
. TRBJ2-5 . TRBV10-3 TGTGTCGAGGGGGACGGGACCCACGAGACCCAGTACTTC CVEGDGTHETQYF
few TRBJ1-5 . TRBV7-2 TGTGCCAGCAGCCATAACAGTAATAGCAATCAGCCCCAGCATTTT CASSHNSNSNQPQHF
many TRBJ1-2 TRBD1 TRBV7-7 TGTGCTAGCAGCTTATATCCCTCGGTGGGACAGCCCAACTATGGCTACACCTTC CASSLYPSVGQPNYGYTF
. TRBJ1-1 . TRBV5-4 TGTGCCAGCAGTCGAGACCAAAATGAAGCTTTCTTT CASSRDQNEAFF
. TRBJ2-1 . TRBV25-1 TGTGCCAGCAGTGAATGGTCCGTGGGAGATGAGCAGTTCTTC CASSEWSVGDEQFF
few TRBJ2-7 TRBD2 TRBV18 TGTGCCAGCTCATCACCGGCTAGCGGGGGGACCTACGAGCAGTACTTC CASSSPASGGTYEQYF
few TRBJ2-1 TRBD2 TRBV5-4 TGTGCCAGCAGCTTGACCGGGGAGGGGCCGTACAATGAGCAGTTCTTC CASSLTGEGPYNEQFF
few TRBJ1-1 . TRBV19 TGTGCCAGTAGTACGATCCCCGGCCAGATGAACACTGAAGCTTTCTTT CASSTIPGQMNTEAFF
many TRBJ2-5 TRBD2 TRBV5-1 TGCGCCAGCAGCTTAGGACTAGCGGGGGCCGGGTACCAAGAGACCCAGTACTTC CASSLGLAGAGYQETQYF
few TRBJ1-1 . TRBV4-3 TGCGCCAGCAGACAGGACGGGAACACTGAAGCTTTCTTT CASRQDGNTEAFF
few TRBJ2-1 TRBD2 TRBV6-1 TGTGCCAGCACCGTTCGGGGGGGGATTGAGAAGTTCTTC CASTVRGGIEKFF
. TRBJ1-4 . TRBV12-3/TRBV12-4 TGTGCCAGCAGTTTAGTTCAGGGACGGGAAGAAAAACTGTTTTTT CASSLVQGREEKLFF
. TRBJ2-7 . TRBV4-2 TGTGCCAGCAGCCCCGGGGTCCTCTCCTACGAGCAGTACTTC CASSPGVLSYEQYF
few TRBJ2-3 . TRBV18 TGTGCCAGCTCACCACTTGGCAGGAGCGGCACAGATACGCAGTATTTT CASSPLGRSGTDTQYF
few TRBJ2-1 TRBD2 TRBV30 TGTGCCTGGAGGGCGGGGGGGTACAATGAGCAGTTCTTC CAWRAGGYNEQFF
few TRBJ1-3 TRBD1 TRBV6-1 TGTGCCAGCAGGAGGGACAGGGCGAAGGAGGGAAACACCATATATTTT CASRRDRAKEGNTIYF
few TRBJ1-2 TRBD1 TRBV5-1 TGCGCCAGCAGCTCACAGGGGGCCAGCTATGGCTACACCTTC CASSSQGASYGYTF
. TRBJ2-4 TRBD2 TRBV9 TGTGCCAGCAGCCCAGGCGGGGGACTACTCCAGCTATCCAAAAACATTCAGTACTTC CASSPGGGLLQLSKNIQYF
. TRBJ2-3 . TRBV10-3 TGTGCCATCAGCCCGCAGGATGTCACAGATACGCAGTATTTT CAISPQDVTDTQYF
. TRBJ2-3 . TRBV4-1 TGCGCCACCCGAATTGGGGCCTCGACAGATACGCAGTATTTT CATRIGASTDTQYF
. TRBJ2-5 TRBD2 TRBV5-5 TGTGCCAGCAGCCCTGCCGTGGTAGCGGGGGGTCAAGAGACCCAGTACTTC CASSPAVVAGGQETQYF
few TRBJ2-1 . TRBV20-1 TGCAGTTCCGGTAGCGGCTCCTACAATGAGCAGTTCTTC CSSGSGSYNEQFF
few TRBJ2-2 . TRBV3-1 TGTGCCAGCAGCCAAGAGTCGATCAACACCGGGGAGCTGTTTTTT CASSQESINTGELFF
few TRBJ1-6 . TRBV4-2 TGTGCCAGCAGCCAAGATTTACGCGGCGGGTCACCCCTCCACTTT CASSQDLRGGSPLHF
few TRBJ1-6 . TRBV4-3 TGCGCCAGCAGCCAATGGGTGAATTCACCCCTCCACTTT CASSQWVNSPLHF
few TRBJ2-5 TRBD1 TRBV6-6 TGTGCCAGTACCCAGGGGGCGCTTGAGACCCAGTACTTC CASTQGALETQYF
. TRBJ1-2 TRBD1 TRBV5-5 TGTGCCAGCAGCTTGTCGGGGGGACAGAATGGCTACACCTTC CASSLSGGQNGYTF
. TRBJ1-4 . TRBV7-6 TGTGCCAGCAGCTTAGTCCAGGGAGGAGGAGAAAAACTGTTTTTT CASSLVQGGGEKLFF
few TRBJ2-1 . TRBV15 TGTGCCACCGGTAGAGAGCAGTTCTTC CATGREQFF
many TRBJ2-6 TRBD1 TRBV5-1 TGCGCCAGCAGCGGTTCGACAGGGTCCGGGGCCAACGTCCTGACTTTC CASSGSTGSGANVLTF
. TRBJ1-4 TRBD1 TRBV20-1 TGCAGTGCTCTGACAGGGGGTAGGGAAAAACTGTTTTTT CSALTGGREKLFF
. TRBJ1-1 . TRBV21-1 TGTGCCAGCAAAAAGGGGGTCAGTAGGGAGTGGAACACTGAAGCTTTCTTT CASKKGVSREWNTEAFF
many TRBJ2-2 TRBD2 TRBV4-3 TGCGCCAGCAGTCGTGTCGGGGGGGCGAACACCGGGGAGCTGTTTTTT CASSRVGGANTGELFF
many TRBJ2-3 . TRBV7-9 TGTGCCAGCAGCTTAATTTCTCGCCGGGCAGATACGCAGTATTTT CASSLISRRADTQYF
once TRBJ2-7 . TRBV14 TGTGCCAGCAGCCAAGATTGGGGGGGGGCGAACGAGCAGTACTTC CASSQDWGGANEQYF
many TRBJ1-6 TRBD1 TRBV6-5 TGTGCCAGCAGTTCCAGGGGGCCAGGGTCACCCCTCCACTTT CASSSRGPGSPLHF
few TRBJ1-1 . TRBV12-3/TRBV12-4 TGTGCCAGCAGTGCCGTACTGAACACTGAAGCTTTCTTT CASSAVLNTEAFF
. TRBJ1-5 . TRBV9 TGTGCCAGCGGACGGGGCCGGCGGGAAGGTCAGCCCCAGCATTTT CASGRGRREGQPQHF
. TRBJ1-3 TRBD1 TRBV7-9 TGTGCCAGCATGACAGGGGGCGCTGGAAACACCATATATTTT CASMTGGAGNTIYF
. TRBJ2-3 . TRBV19 TGTGCCAGTAGTAGGACGGAAGGGGCAGATACGCAGTATTTT CASSRTEGADTQYF
few TRBJ1-6 . TRBV6-1 TGTGCCAGCAGCCCCGCTGGGACTGTACGTTTTACCCTCCACTTT CASSPAGTVRFTLHF
. TRBJ1-5 . TRBV20-1 TGCAGTGCTAGAGATAGGCAGGGTGGTTTCGGCAATCAGCCCCAGCATTTT CSARDRQGGFGNQPQHF
. TRBJ1-5 . TRBV4-2 TGTGCCAGCAGCCAAAGGCCTCTGGGGAGCAATCAGCCCCAGCATTTT CASSQRPLGSNQPQHF
. TRBJ1-5 . TRBV27 TGTGCCAGCAGTTTTATTGGGCAGCCCCAGCATTTT CASSFIGQPQHF
. TRBJ1-2 . TRBV27 TGTGCCAGCAGAATGACCTCGGCGTATGGCTACACCTTC CASRMTSAYGYTF
few TRBJ2-1 . TRBV20-1 TGCTGTGCTAGAGATGAGAGGGGAAGCTCCTACAATGAGCAGTTCTTC CCARDERGSSYNEQFF
few TRBJ1-5 . TRBV15 TGTGCCACCAATCAGGGCAATCAGCCCCAGCATTTT CATNQGNQPQHF
. TRBJ2-4 TRBD1 TRBV6-2/TRBV6-3 TGTGCCAGCGGACCTTACAGGGGCGCCAAAAACATTCAGTACTTC CASGPYRGAKNIQYF